These 25 T cell receptor beta chains were all obtained from the same sample, sequenced in a study of shared clonotypes between healthy human individuals. CD45RO-negative cells were positively selected for CCR7, leaving out terminally differentiated effector memory CD45RA+ cells. Data came from immunoSEQ multiplex PCR; TCRdb stores just in-frame clones and leaves some out. The sample records about 2.1 million clones, about 93% being singletons. Sequencing input: naive CD8+ T cells from PBMCs. These receptors were obtained from a man in his late teens or twenties in good health. Some clones in this sample may be carry-over from other donors' samples.

The chain has TRBV6-1 and TRBJ1-2; tentatively, D is TRBD1 (6 bases). The germline V and J ends were trimmed by 1 base and 7 bases, with 19 bases remaining between them. The CDR3 runs to 16 residues. Germline V gene lookup returns CDR1 MNHNS and CDR2 SASEGT. The CDR3 DNA reads TGTGCCAGCAGTGAAGAGCCTTGGCAGGGGTTGGGTGGCTACACCTTC. It yields the protein CASSEEPWQGLGGYTF.

The chain recombines TRBV7-8 with TRBJ2-2; D not resolved. Germline V lookup: CDR1 SGHVS, CDR2 FQNEAQ. The CDR3 consists of 11 residues. Trimming shortened V by 9 bases and J by 5 bases, and 7 bases separated the two germline ends. The CDR3 spells CARMETGELFF. CDR3 in DNA: TGTGCCAGGATGGAAACCGGGGAGCTGTTTTTT.

J is TRBJ1-1 and V is TRBV27; tentative D call: TRBD1 (5 bases). The CDR3 is made up of 14 amino acids. Germline CDR1 is MNHEY and CDR2 is SMNVEV (reference sequence). The ends were cut back, 7 bases at V and 2 bases at J, with 14 bases in the middle. CDR3 residues: CASTTGGANTEAFF. CDR3 sequence (DNA): TGTGCCAGCACCACGGGGGGTGCCAACACTGAAGCTTTCTTT.

Concerning this clone itself: Other DNA sequences from this sample encode an identical CDR3 as well. This chain joins TRBV11-2 and TRBJ2-2; D not certain. Germline values: CDR1 SGHAT, CDR2 FQNNGV. CDR3 length: 14 amino acids. Trimming pared 1 base from V and 0 bases from J, leaving 3 bases between. CDR3 amino acids: CASSLGSNTGELFF. CDR3 coding DNA: TGTGCCAGCAGCTTAGGGTCGAACACCGGGGAGCTGTTTTTT.

The rearrangement links TRBV7-9 to TRBJ2-7; no clear D. Trimming took 4 bases from V and 3 from J, leaving 10 bases between them. The CDR3 runs 13 residues. Germline CDR1 is SEHNR and CDR2 is FQNEAQ (reference sequence). The CDR3 spells CASSSSVDYEQYF. CDR3 sequence (DNA): TGTGCCAGCAGCTCCTCCGTTGACTACGAGCAGTACTTC.

V is TRBV11-2 and J is TRBJ2-7, with 8 bases that match TRBD1. Germline-derived CDR1 and CDR2 are SGHAT and FQNNGV. The junction had 9 bases not matched to a gene; V was cut back by 5 bases and J by 0 bases. This CDR3 is 16 amino acids long. The CDR3 sequence is CASSARTGRHSYEQYF. The CDR3 nucleotides read TGTGCCAGCAGCGCCCGGACAGGGAGACACTCCTACGAGCAGTACTTC.

V gene TRBV9 combines with J gene TRBJ1-1; TRBD1 is a possible D gene (6 bases). The V gene's germline CDR1 is SGDLS and CDR2 YYNGEE. V lost 0 bases to trimming and J lost 11 bases, with 11 bases between them. The CDR3 is made up of 12 amino acids. The CDR3 is CASSVVEGEAFF. The CDR3 region has the DNA TGTGCCAGCAGCGTAGTAGAGGGGGAGGCTTTCTTT. Drawing the rest from reference TRBV9 and TRBJ1-1, the complete variable domain is DSGVTQTPKHLITATGQRVTLRCSPRSGDLSVYWYQQSLDQGLQFLIQYYNGEERAKGNILERFSAQQFPDLHSELNLSSLELGDSALYFCASSVVEGEAFFGQGTRLTVV.

V usage is TRBV6-1 and J usage is TRBJ2-7, with a tentative D call TRBD1 (6 bases). Germline-derived CDR1 and CDR2 are MNHNS and SASEGT. The CDR3 loop spans 15 amino acids. V lost 10 bases and J 7 bases, leaving 26 bases between the germline ends. The CDR3 sequence is CATSPNRAAFREQYF. For the CDR3, the DNA is TGTGCCACCAGCCCCAACAGGGCCGCCTTTAGGGAGCAGTACTTC.

V is TRBV10-3 and J is TRBJ1-2; TRBD1 matches at 9 bases. Looked up from germline, CDR1 is ENHRY and CDR2 is SYGVKD. Trimming cost V 10 bases and J 2 bases; bases outside gene matches: 2. The CDR3 is made up of 12 amino acids. The CDR3 sequence: CATTGGNYGYTF. CDR3 DNA: TGTGCCACGACAGGGGGGAACTATGGCTACACCTTC.

This clone turned up a few times. The V call is TRBV30, the J call TRBJ1-1; D gene uncertain. Per germline, CDR1 GTSNPN and CDR2 SVGIG (reference sequence). V was pared by 5 bases and J by 3 bases, with 10 bases between. The CDR3 contains 12 residues. The CDR3 nucleotides are TGTGCCTGGGGTACAGACTACACTGAAGCTTTCTTT. Its protein product is CAWGTDYTEAFF.

The rearrangement uses TRBV12-5 and TRBJ2-1; weak D call: TRBD2 (6 bases). V was trimmed by 4 bases and J by 7 bases, leaving 23 bases between them. Germline V lookup: CDR1 LGHNT, CDR2 FRNRAP. The CDR3 has 17 residues. The CDR3 DNA reads TGTGCTAGTGGTTCCTCCTTAGCGGAGCAGCCCTCAAATGAGCAGTTCTTC. This gives the protein CASGSSLAEQPSNEQFF.

This clone has just a few counts. The chain joins TRBV7-9 to TRBJ1-2, with no clear D. Germline V gene lookup returns CDR1 SEHNR and CDR2 FQNEAQ (reference sequence). The CDR3 has 13 residues. The V end lost 3 bases, the J end lost 8 bases, and 13 bases lay between the germline ends. CDR3 sequence (DNA): TGTGCCAGCAGCTTGAGTCTCGGAGAAGGCTACACCTTC. Translated: CASSLSLGEGYTF.

The chain recombines TRBV4-1 with TRBJ2-2, with D perhaps matching TRBD1 (5 bases). CDR1 and CDR2 (germline): MGHRA, YSYEKL. The CDR3 covers 12 residues. Between the trimmed V and J ends, which lost 4 bases and 7 bases, there was a span of 7 bases. The DNA of the CDR3 is TGCGCCAGCAGCCTAGACAGCGGGGAGCTGTTTTTT. Residues: CASSLDSGELFF.

The chain is built from TRBV27 and TRBJ2-2, with 8 bases matching TRBD2. The J segment lost 1 base and the V segment lost 8 bases, leaving 3 bases of the junction unmatched. CDR1 is MNHEY and CDR2 is SMNVEV in the germline V gene (reference sequence). CDR3 length equals 14 residues. The CDR3 DNA reads TGTGCCAGCCGGGAGGGGAGGAACACCGGGGAGCTGTTTTTT. Its protein product is CASREGRNTGELFF.

V usage is TRBV11-2 and J usage is TRBJ2-7; 8 bases align to TRBD2. The germline V gene encodes CDR1 SGHAT and CDR2 FQNNGV. This CDR3 contains 14 residues. V lost 5 bases to trimming and J lost 3 bases; unmatched junction nucleotides: 6. CDR3 sequence reads: CASSGRTSLYEQYF. The CDR3 DNA follows: TGTGCCAGCAGCGGGAGGACTAGCCTCTACGAGCAGTACTTC.

The V call is TRBV18, the J call TRBJ2-7; 15 nucleotides agree with TRBD2. This CDR3 spans 18 amino acids. Germline-derived CDR1 and CDR2 are KGHSH and LQKENI. V was pared by 5 bases and J by 6 bases, with 14 bases of the junction left unmatched. The CDR3 sequence: CASSGLAGGPSPLFEQYF. Written as DNA, the CDR3 is TGTGCCAGCTCAGGACTAGCGGGAGGGCCTAGCCCACTCTTCGAGCAGTACTTC.

The V and J genes are TRBV9 and TRBJ2-3; 10 bases fit TRBD2. V lost 2 bases and J lost 3; bases outside the gene matches: 9. Germline CDR1 reads SGDLS; CDR2 reads YYNGEE. This CDR3 comprises 17 residues. In DNA, the CDR3 is TGTGCCAGCAGCGTTTACCCTCCTAGCGGGAGAACAGATACGCAGTATTTT. This encodes CASSVYPPSGRTDTQYF.

To note about this clone: Distinct nucleotide sequences in the sample also encode this CDR3. V and J are TRBV9 and TRBJ2-7; 9 bases line up with TRBD2. The V segment lost 4 bases and the J segment 2 bases; nucleotides outside the gene matches: 7. Per germline, CDR1 SGDLS and CDR2 YYNGEE. CDR3 length: 15 residues. The CDR3 nucleotides read TGTGCCAGCAGCCCCCGGCCTAGCGGGACCTACGAGCAGTACTTC. Amino acids: CASSPRPSGTYEQYF.

Only one count was recorded for this clone. The rearrangement links TRBV29-1 to TRBJ2-1; D is possibly TRBD2 (6 bases). Trimming removed 6 bases at V and 8 bases at J, with 14 bases between. From germline, CDR1 is SQVTM and CDR2 ANQGSEA. The CDR3 is 12 amino acids. CDR3 nucleotides: TGCAGCGTATTCGGGAGAGGTCATGAGCAGTTCTTC. Translation: CSVFGRGHEQFF.

The J gene is TRBJ2-7, the V gene TRBV23-1; weak D call: TRBD1 (8 bases). TRBV23-1 is filed as an ORF, its function uncertain. The CDR3 is 14 amino acids. Trimming removed 6 bases from V and 6 bases from J, with 18 bases in between. The CDR3 is CASRRGGQVSEQYF. CDR3 bases: TGCGCCAGCAGAAGGGGGGGACAGGTATCCGAGCAGTACTTC.

CDR3 coding DNA: TGTGCCAGCAGCCTCGCTAGGGCTGATCGCTCCTACGAGCAGTACTTC. Translation gives CASSLARADRSYEQYF. The rearrangement joins TRBV5-5 to TRBJ2-7; D ambiguous. The CDR3 is made up of 16 amino acids. V was shortened by 4 bases and J by 0 bases, with 17 bases between the two germline ends. Per germline, CDR1 SGHKS and CDR2 YYEKEE (reference sequence). Using reference TRBV5-5 and TRBJ2-7 for the parts outside the CDR3, the full variable domain is DAGVTQSPTHLIKTRGQQVTLRCSPISGHKSVSWYQQVLGQGPQFIFQYYEKEERGRGNFPDRFSARQFPNYSSELNVNALLLGDSALYLCASSLARADRSYEQYFGPGTRLTVT.

This sequence joins TRBV27 and TRBJ1-2; D unclear. The CDR3 runs 15 residues. V lost 2 bases and J 4 bases, leaving 14 bases between the germline ends. Germline CDR1 and CDR2: MNHEY and SMNVEV (reference sequence). CDR3 residues: CASSLNPATSYGYTF. The CDR3 nucleotides read TGTGCCAGCAGTTTAAATCCTGCGACTAGCTATGGCTACACCTTC.

Regarding this clone: The sample carries other DNA sequences with the same CDR3. The chain combines TRBV10-3 with TRBJ2-1; D remains unclear. Germline V CDR1 and CDR2: ENHRY, SYGVKD. Between the trimmed V and J ends, which lost 0 bases and 7 bases, there was a span of 1 base. The CDR3 totals 11 residues. The CDR3 DNA sequence: TGTGCCATCAGTGAGTCAAATGAGCAGTTCTTC. Its protein product is CAISESNEQFF.

J is TRBJ2-1 and V is TRBV28, with TRBD2 matching over 11 bases. V lost 5 bases, J lost 4 bases, and 1 base stayed unmatched. This CDR3 has 14 residues. Looked up from germline, CDR1 is MDHEN and CDR2 is SYDVKM. The CDR3 coding sequence is TGTGCCAGCAGTCGACTAGCGGGATACAATGAGCAGTTCTTC. Its translation is CASSRLAGYNEQFF. Drawing the rest from reference TRBV28 and TRBJ2-1, the complete variable domain is DVKVTQSSRYLVKRTGEKVFLECVQDMDHENMFWYRQDPGLGLRLIYFSYDVKMKEKGDIPEGYSVSREKKERFSLILESASTNQTSMYLCASSRLAGYNEQFFGPGTRLTVL.

The V call is TRBV7-8, the J call TRBJ1-4; D gene unclear. V gave up 3 bases and J gave up 8 bases, with 13 bases separating them. Germline V gene lookup returns CDR1 SGHVS and CDR2 FQNEAQ. The CDR3 length is 14 residues. CDR3 protein: CASSFVPSGEKLFF. Here the CDR3 DNA reads TGTGCCAGCAGCTTTGTACCCTCGGGGGAAAAACTGTTTTTT. Variable domain in full (rest from reference TRBV7-8 and TRBJ1-4): GAGVSQSPRYKVAKRGQDVALRCDPISGHVSLFWYQQALGQGPEFLTYFQNEAQLDKSGLPSDRFFAERPEGSVSTLKIQRTQQEDSAVYLCASSFVPSGEKLFFGSGTQLSVL.